Below are 15 T cell receptor beta chains sequenced from a single sample in a study of T cell changes during pregnancy in multiple sclerosis. TCRdb keeps only in-frame clones here, not all; method: immunoSEQ multiplex PCR. The data show just under 45,000 clones, about 96% seen once. The sample in question was peripheral blood, obtained in the second trimester of pregnancy. These receptor sequences come from a female donor with multiple sclerosis, enrolled in a pregnancy study.

This clone was counted a single time. The chain carries TRBV12-2 and TRBJ2-4; the listed D gene, TRBD1, was not tested against the DNA. TRBV12-2 is deemed a pseudogene. CDR3 length equals 15 residues. The CDR3 bases are TGTGCAAGTCGCTTCGAGGACAGGGCAAGGAGCATTCAGTACTTC. Translating it yields CASRFEDRARSIQYF.

The chain uses TRBV7-2 and TRBJ2-7; no firm D call. Germline-derived CDR1 and CDR2 are SGHTA and FQGNSA. The CDR3 has 16 residues. Trimming shortened V by 1 base and J by 0 bases, and 13 bases separated the two germline ends. CDR3 nucleotides: TGTGCCAGCAGCTTAGTGGGCACAGCTGACTCCTACGAGCAGTACTTC. This sequence encodes CASSLVGTADSYEQYF.

The chain recombines TRBV19 with TRBJ2-5, with TRBD2 matching 11 bases. This CDR3 has 17 amino acids. V shed 4 bases and J 5 bases; nucleotides not matched to a gene: 12. In germline, CDR1 is LNHDA, CDR2 SQIVND (reference sequence). The CDR3 sequence is CASSKIRLAGGGETQYF. DNA of the CDR3: TGTGCCAGTAGTAAGATCCGGCTAGCGGGGGGAGGGGAGACCCAGTACTTC.

This clone was observed a single time. The rearrangement links TRBV19 to TRBJ2-7, with TRBD2 identical over 14 bases. Losses at the gene ends were 5 bases for V and 5 bases for J; bases not matched to a gene: 11. The CDR3 contains 17 residues. Germline-derived CDR1 and CDR2 are LNHDA and SQIVND (reference sequence). The CDR3 reads CASSLGLAGVVPHEQYF. CDR3 in DNA: TGTGCCAGTAGTTTGGGACTAGCGGGAGTCGTTCCCCACGAGCAGTACTTC.

The V gene is TRBV6-1, the J gene TRBJ2-5; a possible D gene is TRBD2 (5 bases). Deletions cut 6 bases from V and 2 bases from J, with 13 bases between. CDR3 length: 14 residues. CDR1 is MNHNS and CDR2 is SASEGT in the germline V gene. The CDR3 region is CASRDSRVQETQYF. In DNA, the CDR3 is TGTGCCAGCAGGGATTCGAGGGTACAAGAGACCCAGTACTTC.

This chain joins TRBV7-8 and TRBJ2-7; TRBD1 matches at 8 bases. Germline V CDR1 and CDR2: SGHVS, FQNEAQ. The V gene end was trimmed by 5 bases and the J gene end by 1 base; junction bases not matched to a gene: 10. This CDR3 spans 16 amino acids. The CDR3 bases are TGTGCCAGCAGCCCCTGGACAGGGTTTAGGTCCTACGAGCAGTACTTC. This encodes CASSPWTGFRSYEQYF.

The genes are TRBV6-1 and TRBJ1-2, with 7 bases matching TRBD1. Germline trimming cut 8 bases from V and 8 bases from J; bases unmatched to any gene: 14. Germline V gene data show CDR1 as MNHNS and CDR2 as SASEGT. This CDR3 contains 14 residues. The CDR3 here is CASHFRDRVAGYTF. CDR3 bases: TGTGCCAGCCACTTCCGGGACAGAGTAGCGGGCTACACCTTC.

The chain links TRBV30 to TRBJ2-1; a possible D gene is TRBD1 (6 bases). Looked up from germline, CDR1 is GTSNPN and CDR2 is SVGIG (reference sequence). The CDR3 covers 14 residues. The CDR3 nucleotides read TGTGCAGTACACCAGGGGTTTGGCTACAATGAGCAGTTCTTC. Translation gives CAVHQGFGYNEQFF.

The V gene is TRBV12-5, the J gene TRBJ2-3; 12 bases are a match to TRBD1. The germline V gene encodes CDR1 LGHNT and CDR2 FRNRAP. V lost 3 bases to trimming and J lost 8 bases; unmatched junction nucleotides: 12. This CDR3 contains 17 residues. The CDR3 region is CASGFGTGGTPVGTQYF. The CDR3 nucleotides read TGTGCTAGTGGTTTTGGGACAGGGGGCACCCCGGTAGGTACGCAGTATTTT. Full variable domain (rest looked up from reference TRBV12-5 and TRBJ2-3): DARVTQTPRHKVTEMGQEVTMRCQPILGHNTVFWYRQTMMQGLELLAYFRNRAPLDDSGMPKDRFSAEMPDATLATLKIQPSEPRDSAVYFCASGFGTGGTPVGTQYFGPGTRLTVL.

The gene calls are TRBV4-2 and TRBJ2-1, with D possibly TRBD2 on 7 matching bases. V was shortened by 4 bases and J by 0 bases, with 16 bases between the two germline ends. The CDR3 is 17 amino acids. CDR1 LGHNA and CDR2 YNFKEQ come from the germline V gene. CDR3 region: CASSPLGGGGSYNEQFF. In DNA, the CDR3 is TGTGCCAGCAGCCCCTTGGGGGGAGGGGGCTCCTACAATGAGCAGTTCTTC.

V gene TRBV7-6 combines with J gene TRBJ2-2; TRBD2 agrees at 9 bases. The CDR3 contains 17 residues. CDR1 is SGHVS and CDR2 is FNYEAQ in the germline V gene. Losses at the gene ends were 1 base for V and 1 base for J; bases not matched to a gene: 4. CDR3: CASSLVSSGGNTGELFF. CDR3 coding DNA: TGTGCCAGCAGCTTAGTTAGTAGCGGGGGGAACACCGGGGAGCTGTTTTTT.

V is TRBV5-1 and J is TRBJ2-1, with 9 bases fitting TRBD1. Germline V gene lookup returns CDR1 SGHRS and CDR2 YFSETQ. Trimming removed 0 bases from V and 9 bases from J; junction bases left unmatched: 4. This CDR3 region has 14 residues. CDR3 bases: TGCGCCAGCAGCTTGGGGGGACAGGGCGGTGAGCAGTTCTTC. It translates to CASSLGGQGGEQFF.

This chain connects TRBV10-3 to TRBJ1-5, with D maybe TRBD1 (5 bases). The length of the CDR3 is 18 residues. Trimming took 0 bases from V and 0 from J, leaving 15 bases between them. Germline CDR1 and CDR2: ENHRY and SYGVKD. The CDR3, as DNA: TGTGCCATCAGTGAGTCGATAGGGGCCCAATTTAGCAATCAGCCCCAGCATTTT. Translating it yields CAISESIGAQFSNQPQHF.

This clone was detected only once. The chain employs TRBV19 and TRBJ2-1, with TRBD2 matching 10 bases. Unmatched junction bases numbered 6, after V lost 6 bases and J lost 7 bases. CDR1 is LNHDA, CDR2 SQIVND, per germline (reference sequence). The CDR3 runs to 14 residues. CDR3 DNA: TGTGCCAGTAGCTCTCTAGCGGGAGTAAATGAGCAGTTCTTC. It encodes CASSSLAGVNEQFF.

CDR3 loop: CASSSGTSGPYEQYF. DNA for the CDR3: TGCGCCAGCAGCTCAGGGACTAGCGGACCCTACGAGCAGTACTTC. The V call is TRBV5-1, the J call TRBJ2-7, with 11 bases matching TRBD2. The V gene end was trimmed by 3 bases and the J gene end by 2 bases; junction bases not matched to a gene: 4. This CDR3 spans 15 amino acids. The germline CDR1 and CDR2 sequences are SGHRS and YFSETQ.